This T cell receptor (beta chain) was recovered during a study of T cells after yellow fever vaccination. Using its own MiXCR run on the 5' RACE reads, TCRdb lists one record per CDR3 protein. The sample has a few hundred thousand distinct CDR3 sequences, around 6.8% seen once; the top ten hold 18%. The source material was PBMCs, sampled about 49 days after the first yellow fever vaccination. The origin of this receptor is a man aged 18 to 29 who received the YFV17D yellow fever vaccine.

The chain's CDR3 is CASSLKESSGGTYEQYF. The CDR3 DNA reads TGTGCCAGCAGCTTAAAGGAATCTAGCGGGGGGACCTACGAGCAGTACTTC. The rearrangement uses TRBV7-9 and TRBJ2-7, with TRBD2 matching 11 bases. V lost 2 bases to trimming and J lost 2 bases; unmatched junction nucleotides: 8. From germline, CDR1 is SEHNR and CDR2 FQNEAQ (reference sequence). This CDR3 region has 17 residues. The variable domain in full, with the rest retrieved from reference TRBV7-9 and TRBJ2-7, is DTGVSQNPRHKITKRGQNVTFRCDPISEHNRLYWYRQTLGQGPEFLTYFQNEAQLEKSRLLSDRFSAERPKGSFSTLEIQRTEQGDSAMYLCASSLKESSGGTYEQYFGPGTRLTVT.